The entry that follows covers one TCR beta chain sequence. Its antigen is not known. This sample stems from a study of human T cells and chemical hapten exposure. Looking at the study overall: Sensitization involved placing 2% DPC onto a roughly 2 cm by roughly 2 cm region of upper inner arm skin.

Study conclusions and caveats: Compared with pre-sensitization or healthy control sets, expanded TCRs clustered more.

Time point given: patch test 1, 2 weeks after DPC sensitization. Treatment defined: therapeutic diphenylcyclopropenone sensitization with weekly scalp DPC. Sequencing started from total RNA isolated from unfractionated whole blood. The CDR3 runs to 16 residues. Trimming took 0 bases from V and 0 from J; bases not matched to a gene: 0. CDR1 and CDR2 from the germline V gene are SGHTS and YDEGEE. TCRdb ran MiXCR on the RACE reads and lists one entry per CDR3 protein. Of 150,000 to 200,000 distinct CDR3 sequences listed, about 14% are singletons. The chain employs TRBV5-8 and TRBJ2-2, with TRBD2 matching 9 bases. This receptor was obtained from a young woman with alopecia areata. Some clones in this sample may be carry-over from other donors' samples. Specimen: whole blood, collected in connection with sensitization to the hapten diphenylcyclopropenone (DPC). CDR3 sequence (DNA): TGTGCCAGCAGCTTGGGGACTAGCGCGAACACCGGGGAGCTGTTTTTT. This sequence encodes CASSLGTSANTGELFF.